This TCR beta chain was observed in a study of cytotoxic CD8 clonotypes in ibrutinib-treated CLL (dated by TCRdb to the early 2020s). For the study in its entirety: The cohort included roughly 15 treatment-naive and 11 to 12 relapsed/refractory patients; under 18 were IGHV unmutated. Partial responses were observed in about 25 patients and complete responses in 2; after a median follow-up of around 68 months, remission was maintained in approximately 14 patients and progression was observed in about twelve. Response samples were taken after a median of around 13 months on treatment, ranging from about 6 to 40 months. On average, each sample had approximately 250,000 productive templates and 94,082 productive rearrangements. Of the approximately 86 participants in the trial, approximately 26 had longitudinal samples available. Cryopreserved peripheral blood mononuclear cells were obtained before treatment, at response, and at either sustained remission or disease progression. Every remission and progressive disease sample was obtained while ibrutinib was still being received by the patients.

What the research found in general, with its limitations: Sampling times were not matched between patients in sustained remission and patients whose disease was progressing, and lymph node repertoires were not examined. Clonality increased at ibrutinib response, stayed stable in sustained remission, and fell back toward baseline at progression. Public clonotypes were rare and either contracted or stayed stable during treatment, and the rise in clonality at ibrutinib response reflected the expansion of private clonotypes. Baseline clonality was found to be higher than that of age-matched healthy donors and was strongly correlated with circulating CD8+ T-cell counts.

The goal of deep resolution MiSeq sequencing was a depth between 1 in 1 million and 1 in 200,000 T cells, and coverage averaged 10x per clonotype. TCR beta libraries were generated with the immunoSEQ hsTCRB Kit. On the authors' methods: The data were analyzed with ImmunoSEQ Analyzer and ImmunoSEQ Data Assistant, and V, D and J gene assignments followed IMGT definitions. Clonality, which ranges from 0 to 1, was calculated as one minus the normalized Shannon entropy of productive rearrangement frequencies. Only overrepresented clonotypes making up at least 0.05% of the repertoire of each patient were included in the public clonotype analysis. Approximately 12 repertoires from age-matched healthy donors, obtained from immuneACCESS, served as clonality controls. In TCRdb, the immuneACCESS table is reduced to in-frame sequences with V and J assigned. These tables do not hold every clone; where another copy was compared, an unresolved V gene accounts for under half, and the others remain unexplained. D and trimming were read from the DNA, whereas the V and J calls and clone size are those reported in that table. The sample table holds about 130,000 clones, of which over 75% were seen once. Around 2% of the sample belongs to the ten largest clones.

The junction shows trimming of 4 bases on V and 1 base on J, plus 10 bases between the germline ends. CDR1 and CDR2, per the germline V gene, are SGHNT and YENEEA. The CDR3 has 14 amino acids, counting the end cysteine and phenylalanine. Solely the CDR3 DNA is kept, with 42 bases framed from the first base. As to this clone: Its antigen is currently not known. No quality values exist for individual bases; no much larger clone is one base distant.

Read against the paper, the sample's time point label means: roughly 2 years on ibrutinib. For TCR beta library preparation, approximately 2 micrograms of genomic DNA was extracted from cryopreserved PBMCs. High-throughput TCR beta sequencing was performed on longitudinal blood samples from CLL patients receiving ibrutinib monotherapy. The patients were enrolled in a single-center, open-label phase 2 trial of ibrutinib monotherapy. Source: PBMCs, taken after 24 months of ibrutinib treatment. The clonotype comes from a human donor with chronic lymphocytic leukemia. The chain employs TRBV11-3 and TRBJ1-1; the D gene assignment is ambiguous. The CDR3 region has the sequence CASSSRTGNTEAFF. The DNA is TGTGCCAGCAGCTCCCGAACGGGGAACACTGAAGCTTTCTTT.